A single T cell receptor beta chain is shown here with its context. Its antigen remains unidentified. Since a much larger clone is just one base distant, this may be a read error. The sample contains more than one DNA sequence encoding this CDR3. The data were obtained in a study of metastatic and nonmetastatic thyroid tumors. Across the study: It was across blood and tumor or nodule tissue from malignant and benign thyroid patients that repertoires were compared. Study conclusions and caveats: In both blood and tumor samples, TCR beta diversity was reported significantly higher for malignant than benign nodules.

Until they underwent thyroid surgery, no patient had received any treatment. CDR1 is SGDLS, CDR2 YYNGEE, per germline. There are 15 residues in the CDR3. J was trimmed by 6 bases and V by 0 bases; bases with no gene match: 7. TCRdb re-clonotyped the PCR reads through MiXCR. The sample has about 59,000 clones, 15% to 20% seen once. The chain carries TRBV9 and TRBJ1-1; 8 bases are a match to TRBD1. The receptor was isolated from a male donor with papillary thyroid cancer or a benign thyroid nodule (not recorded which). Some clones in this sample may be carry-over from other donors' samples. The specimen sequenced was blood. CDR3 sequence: CASSVEGQGLSEAFF. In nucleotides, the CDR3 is TGTGCCAGCAGCGTAGAAGGACAGGGTCTGTCTGAAGCTTTCTTT.